This T cell receptor (beta chain) was sequenced for a study of regulatory T cells in long-lasting Graves disease. Study-wide results and limits: Since the sample size was small, accuracy may have been reduced. When disease was persistent, TRBV28, TRBJ1-2 and TRBJ2-5 were the favored segments. Those with persistent Graves' had less TCR diversity than newly diagnosed patients.

The CDR3 runs 12 residues. CDR1 is LNHDA, CDR2 SQIVND, per germline (reference sequence). V lost 3 bases and J 7 bases, leaving 6 bases between the germline ends. For this clonotype: Antigen unknown.

The sample's time point: persistent/refractory GD, antithyroid drugs over 5 years with positive TRAb. Scientists built the TCR library using RNA that was extracted from PBMCs. Blood from the periphery, approximately 8.6 milliliters in all, was drawn into EDTA tubes. TCR beta libraries were built with iRepertoire HTBI primers and Arm-PCR of CDR3 regions. One entry per CDR3 protein, called by TCRdb with MiXCR from the multiplex PCR reads. The data show roughly 400,000 distinct CDR3 sequences, 20% to 25% seen once. Specimen: peripheral blood mononuclear cells (PBMCs), collected when the disease was refractory, from a patient treated with antithyroid drugs. This clonotype was sampled from a female donor with Graves disease. This chain uses TRBV19 with TRBJ2-2; TRBD2 might be the D (5 bases). This CDR3 reads CASSIEGGELFF. DNA of the CDR3: TGTGCCAGTAGTATTGAGGGCGGGGAGCTGTTTTTT.